Shown below are 21 T cell receptor beta chains from a single sample sequenced in a study of shared T cell receptors in the human thymus. The data were produced by immunoSEQ multiplex PCR, yet TCRdb's version contains in-frame clones alone and is incomplete. The sample records 500,000 to 850,000 clones, 70% to 90% being singletons. This sample also belongs to another study, concerning human thymus T cells.

Sequencing input: thymocytes. The origin of the receptors is a boy less than two years old with a congenital heart defect.

This clone showed up just a few times. This chain joins TRBV4-3 and TRBJ1-3, with D unclear. Trimming pared 0 bases from V and 0 bases from J, leaving 18 bases between. This CDR3 is built from 19 residues. Germline V gives CDR1 LGHNA, CDR2 YSLEER. The CDR3 sequence: CASSQDGRPPSSSGNTIYF. The CDR3 nucleotides read TGCGCCAGCAGCCAAGATGGGAGACCCCCGAGCAGCTCTGGAAACACCATATATTTT.

This clone was detected once. The chain is built from TRBV6-7 and TRBJ2-7; 11 nucleotides align to TRBD2. TRBV6-7 qualifies as an ORF whose function is uncertain. This CDR3 is 16 amino acids long. V was pared by 4 bases and J by 1 base, with 6 bases of the junction left unmatched. CDR3 protein: CASSSIAGGGSYEQYF. The CDR3 DNA follows: TGTGCCAGCAGTTCGATAGCGGGAGGGGGGTCCTACGAGCAGTACTTC.

The chain joins TRBV30 to TRBJ2-1; 11 bases fit TRBD1. V shed 1 base and J 8 bases; nucleotides not matched to a gene: 7. CDR3 length: 15 amino acids. Germline V gene data show CDR1 as GTSNPN and CDR2 as SVGIG (reference sequence). For the CDR3, the DNA is TGTGCCTGGAGTGAAACGGACAGGGGGCCTGATGAGCAGTTCTTC. Its protein is CAWSETDRGPDEQFF. Filled out from reference TRBV30 and TRBJ2-1, the complete variable domain reads SQTIHQWPATLVQPVGSPLSLECTVEGTSNPNLYWYRQAAGRGLQLLFYSVGIGQISSEVPQNLSASRPQDRQFILSSKKLLLSDSGFYLCAWSETDRGPDEQFFGPGTRLTVL.

This chain uses TRBV25-1 with TRBJ1-1; D unresolved. The CDR3 consists of 11 residues. CDR1 and CDR2 from the germline V gene are MGHDK and SYGVNS. The V gene lost 4 bases and the J gene lost 3 bases, with 3 bases spanning the gap. The DNA for the CDR3 is TGTGCCAGCAGTGCTTACACTGAAGCTTTCTTT. It encodes CASSAYTEAFF.

The chain combines TRBV7-2 with TRBJ2-3; TRBD1 aligns across 7 bases. Losses at the gene ends were 8 bases for V and 0 bases for J; bases not matched to a gene: 8. The germline V gene encodes CDR1 SGHTA and CDR2 FQGNSA. The CDR3 runs to 15 residues. The CDR3 bases are TGTGCCAGCCTAACAGGACAGGCTAGCACAGATACGCAGTATTTT. This gives the protein CASLTGQASTDTQYF.

J is TRBJ1-4 and V is TRBV12-5; maybe TRBD1 (6 bases). In germline, CDR1 is LGHNT, CDR2 FRNRAP. V dropped 0 bases and J dropped 7 bases, with 12 bases sitting between them. The CDR3 extends over 15 amino acids. CDR3 nucleotide sequence: TGTGCTAGTGGTTTGGTTGTGACAGGTAGTGAAAAACTGTTTTTT. Translation: CASGLVVTGSEKLFF.

This clone has just one count. The chain uses TRBV2 and TRBJ2-5; TRBD2 matches at 7 bases. V lost 4 bases to trimming and J lost 1 base; unmatched junction nucleotides: 9. Germline CDR1 SNHLY, CDR2 FYNNEI. This CDR3 is built from 16 residues. The CDR3 reads CASSVGEGGRQETQYF. CDR3 in DNA: TGTGCCAGCAGTGTCGGGGAGGGTGGCCGCCAAGAGACCCAGTACTTC.

The CDR3 coding sequence is TGTGCCAGCAGTAAAGGGGGCGAAAGGGAGTCCTCCTATGGCTACACCTTC. Amino acids: CASSKGGERESSYGYTF. The chain recombines TRBV13 with TRBJ1-2, with TRBD1 matching over 7 bases. Germline CDR1 PRHDT, CDR2 FYEKMQ (reference sequence). V was pared by 6 bases and J by 4 bases, with 17 bases of the junction left unmatched. CDR3 length: 17 residues.

The V gene is TRBV4-1, the J gene TRBJ2-7; 10 bases match TRBD1. J was trimmed by 3 bases and V by 2 bases; bases with no gene match: 4. Germline V gene lookup returns CDR1 MGHRA and CDR2 YSYEKL. This CDR3 is 15 amino acids long. CDR3 loop: CASSQRRTGGYEQYF. The CDR3, as DNA: TGCGCCAGCAGCCAACGTCGGACAGGGGGCTACGAGCAGTACTTC.

The rearrangement links TRBV15 to TRBJ1-3, with TRBD1 matching over 8 bases. There are 13 residues in the CDR3. Germline CDR1 reads LNHNV; CDR2 reads YYDKDF (reference sequence). Trimming removed 7 bases from V and 4 bases from J; junction bases left unmatched: 3. The CDR3 here is CATTGGAGNTIYF. CDR3 nucleotide sequence: TGTGCCACCACAGGGGGCGCCGGAAACACCATATATTTT.

The genes are TRBV27 and TRBJ1-5; 9 bases line up with TRBD1. Germline V CDR1 and CDR2: MNHEY, SMNVEV (reference sequence). Trimming took 4 bases from V and 2 from J; bases not matched to a gene: 9. The CDR3 totals 17 residues. As DNA, the CDR3 is TGTGCCAGCAGTTCTCTTTGGACAGGGGACCGCAATCAGCCCCAGCATTTT. Protein sequence: CASSSLWTGDRNQPQHF.

Regarding this clone: The junction shows a germline mismatch at one end, possibly a read error. This chain joins TRBV5-1 and TRBJ2-1; tentatively, D is TRBD2 (6 bases). The CDR3 is made up of 16 amino acids. Germline CDR1 is SGHRS and CDR2 is YFSETQ. The CDR3 DNA reads as TGCGCCAGCAGCTGGGGGGTGGGCTCCTCCAACAATGAGCAGTTCTTC. Residues: CASSWGVGSSNNEQFF. The whole variable domain, remainder taken from reference TRBV5-1 and TRBJ2-1, is KAGVTQTPRYLIKTRGQQVTLSCSPISGHRSVSWYQQTPGQGLQFLFEYFSETQRNKGNFPGRFSGRQFSNSRSEMNVSTLELGDSALYLCASSWGVGSSNNEQFFGPGTRLTVL.

The rearrangement links TRBV5-1 to TRBJ2-1; no reliable D call. Germline V gene lookup returns CDR1 SGHRS and CDR2 YFSETQ. The CDR3 length is 12 residues. Deletions cut 4 bases from V and 5 bases from J, with 7 bases between. The CDR3 sequence is CASSLWHNEQFF. The DNA of the CDR3 is TGCGCCAGCAGCCTGTGGCACAATGAGCAGTTCTTC.

The V call is TRBV30, the J call TRBJ2-3; 7 bases agree with TRBD2. Germline loops: CDR1 GTSNPN, CDR2 SVGIG (reference sequence). The CDR3 runs 16 residues. After removal of 5 bases from V and 1 base from J, the junction contained 12 bases not matched to a gene. CDR3 in amino acids: CAWHPLTSTGTDTQYF. The DNA for the CDR3 is TGTGCCTGGCACCCATTGACTAGCACCGGCACAGATACGCAGTATTTT.

This chain uses TRBV5-6 with TRBJ1-2, with 11 bases lining up with TRBD1. The CDR3 has 15 residues. Germline values: CDR1 SGHDT, CDR2 YYEEEE. The J segment lost 8 bases and the V segment lost 1 base, leaving 7 bases of the junction unmatched. CDR3 bases: TGTGCCAGCAGCTTGACGCGGACAGGGGGCAACGGCTACACCTTC. It specifies CASSLTRTGGNGYTF.

The chain carries TRBV19 and TRBJ1-6, with 7 nucleotides matching TRBD1. The trim removed 5 bases at V and 10 bases at J, leaving 2 bases unmatched. Germline V gene lookup returns CDR1 LNHDA and CDR2 SQIVND (reference sequence). The CDR3 contains 12 residues. This CDR3 reads CASSLQGSPLHF. The CDR3 DNA reads as TGTGCCAGTAGTTTACAGGGGTCACCCCTCCACTTT.

The chain combines TRBV21-1 with TRBJ2-7; the table's D call TRBD1 went unverified against the DNA. TRBV21-1 is a recognized pseudogene. The length of the CDR3 is 12 residues. The CDR3 spells CASSITGGEQYF. In DNA form, the CDR3 reads TGTGCCAGCAGCATAACAGGTGGCGAGCAGTACTTC.

In DNA, the CDR3 is TGTGCCAGCAGTTTCGGACAGGGTGGCCAGCCCCAGCATTTT. Its translation is CASSFGQGGQPQHF. The chain carries TRBV28 and TRBJ1-5; 8 bases agree with TRBD1. Germline trimming cut 3 bases from V and 7 bases from J; bases unmatched to any gene: 5. This CDR3 has 14 amino acids. Germline CDR1 reads MDHEN; CDR2 reads SYDVKM.

The chain combines TRBV19 with TRBJ2-2, with 11 bases aligning to TRBD2. V lost 0 bases, J lost 7 bases, and 10 bases stayed unmatched. The germline V gene has CDR1 LNHDA and CDR2 SQIVND (reference sequence). The CDR3 loop spans 18 amino acids. This CDR3 reads CASSIDEASGRTGGELFF. CDR3 nucleotide sequence: TGTGCCAGTAGTATAGATGAAGCTAGCGGGAGGACGGGCGGGGAGCTGTTTTTT. The variable domain in full, with the rest retrieved from reference TRBV19 and TRBJ2-2, is DGGITQSPKYLFRKEGQNVTLSCEQNLNHDAMYWYRQDPGQGLRLIYYSQIVNDFQKGDIAEGYSVSREKKESFPLTVTSAQKNPTAFYLCASSIDEASGRTGGELFFGEGSRLTVL.

This clone came up once. The chain combines TRBV6-6 with TRBJ2-1; 10 nucleotides align to TRBD2. Trimming removed 5 bases from V and 2 bases from J; junction bases left unmatched: 3. CDR3 length: 15 amino acids. CDR1 and CDR2 from the germline V gene are MNHNY and SVGAGI (reference sequence). CDR3 amino acids: CASSLTSGTYNEQFF. CDR3 sequence (DNA): TGTGCCAGCAGTCTAACTAGCGGGACCTACAATGAGCAGTTCTTC.

This clone is a singleton in its sample. The chain combines TRBV4-1 with TRBJ2-7, with TRBD2 as a possible D gene (6 bases). Deletions cut 0 bases from V and 1 base from J, with 19 bases between. This CDR3 contains 18 residues. Germline V gene data show CDR1 as MGHRA and CDR2 as YSYEKL. This chain's CDR3 is CASSQDQAGRDISYEQYF. CDR3 bases: TGCGCCAGCAGCCAAGATCAGGCGGGGCGAGATATATCCTACGAGCAGTACTTC.